Presented here are 23 T cell receptor beta chains from one specimen sequenced in a study of cytomegalovirus exposure and HLA in healthy donors. The primer mix had 60 Vbeta and 13 Jbeta primers. Generated by immunoSEQ multiplex PCR, the TCRdb table keeps only in-frame clones and is missing some. The sample yields 12,000 to 15,000 clones, over 55% seen once. The sequencing input was PBMCs. The origin of the receptors is a woman aged 50 to 60 in good health and CMV-seropositive.

The chain employs TRBV30 and TRBJ2-7, with D maybe TRBD2 (5 bases). Per germline, CDR1 GTSNPN and CDR2 SVGIG (reference sequence). The CDR3 consists of 12 residues. V lost 4 bases to trimming and J lost 6 bases, with 13 bases between them. CDR3 nucleotides: TGTGCCTGGACCCCGGGGAACGGCGAGCAGTACTTC. Encoded protein: CAWTPGNGEQYF.

The chain joins TRBV7-9 to TRBJ2-5, with D maybe TRBD1 (5 bases). Trimming took 5 bases from V and 4 from J, leaving 11 bases between them. The CDR3 runs 13 residues. Germline lookup yields CDR1 SEHNR and CDR2 FQNEAQ (reference sequence). CDR3 DNA: TGTGCCAGCAGCCCTAAGGGGCGAGAGACCCAGTACTTC. Its translation is CASSPKGRETQYF.

This chain connects TRBV6-5 to TRBJ2-7, with 7 bases matching TRBD1. The germline V gene encodes CDR1 MNHEY and CDR2 SVGAGI. V dropped 5 bases and J dropped 2; count of bases not matched to a gene: 6. The CDR3 length is 14 residues. In DNA form, the CDR3 reads TGTGCCAGCAGTACCCCACAGGGGCCCTACGAGCAGTACTTC. Translated, it gives CASSTPQGPYEQYF.

The V call is TRBV7-8, the J call TRBJ2-7; D possibly corresponds to TRBD2 (6 bases). V lost 1 base and J 3 bases, leaving 10 bases between the germline ends. The CDR3 sequence is 14 residues long. Germline-derived CDR1 and CDR2 are SGHVS and FQNEAQ. In DNA, the CDR3 is TGTGCCAGCAGCTTAGAGGGCGGGGACTACGAGCAGTACTTC. Protein: CASSLEGGDYEQYF.

This clone was detected only a few times. The rearrangement joins TRBV6-5 to TRBJ2-7; D unresolved. From germline, CDR1 is MNHEY and CDR2 SVGAGI. This CDR3 is built from 11 residues. Trimming removed 6 bases at V and 6 bases at J, with 9 bases between. Here the CDR3 reads CASSGAGEQYF. In nucleotides, the CDR3 is TGTGCCAGCAGCGGAGCTGGCGAGCAGTACTTC.

In its sample, this clone was seen a few times. The chain combines TRBV7-6 with TRBJ1-1, with D uncertain. The CDR3 runs to 15 residues. The germline V gene has CDR1 SGHVS and CDR2 FNYEAQ. Between the trimmed V and J ends, which lost 5 bases and 1 base, there was a span of 14 bases. CDR3: CASSVSGGPNTEAFF. The CDR3 DNA reads TGTGCCAGCAGCGTTAGTGGAGGGCCGAACACTGAAGCTTTCTTT.

The chain couples TRBV29-1 to TRBJ1-2, with D tentatively TRBD1 (5 bases). This CDR3 is 10 amino acids long. V was pared by 5 bases and J by 8 bases, with 9 bases between. Germline CDR1 SQVTM, CDR2 ANQGSEA. The CDR3 sequence: CSVQGEGYTF. The CDR3 DNA reads TGCAGCGTTCAGGGTGAGGGCTACACCTTC.

Only a few counts were recorded for this clone. This sequence joins TRBV9 and TRBJ2-6, with unresolved D. Trimming took 2 bases from V and 3 from J, leaving 3 bases between them. This CDR3 is built from 13 residues. The germline V gene encodes CDR1 SGDLS and CDR2 YYNGEE. CDR3 in DNA: TGTGCCAGCAGCGTCGGTGGGGCCAACGTCCTGACTTTC. Protein: CASSVGGANVLTF.

This chain uses TRBV6-5 with TRBJ2-7; TRBD1 is a possible D gene (5 bases). The germline V and J ends were trimmed by 5 bases and 2 bases, with 13 bases remaining between them. The CDR3 consists of 14 residues. Germline CDR1 and CDR2: MNHEY and SVGAGI. The CDR3 protein is CASSRQNRAYEQYF. CDR3 coding DNA: TGTGCCAGCAGTCGACAGAATAGGGCCTACGAGCAGTACTTC.

This clone was recorded a few times. CDR3: CASTPDRVYGYTF. Here the CDR3 DNA reads TGTGCCAGCACCCCGGACAGGGTTTATGGCTACACCTTC. The rearrangement uses TRBV6-5 and TRBJ1-2; 8 bases are shared with TRBD1. From germline, CDR1 is MNHEY and CDR2 SVGAGI. V lost 7 bases, J lost 5 bases, and 6 bases stayed unmatched. This CDR3 has 13 residues.

This chain connects TRBV30 to TRBJ2-3; 7 bases are shared with TRBD2. Germline trimming cut 0 bases from V and 1 base from J; bases unmatched to any gene: 10. CDR1 and CDR2 (germline): GTSNPN, SVGIG (reference sequence). The CDR3 loop spans 17 amino acids. The CDR3 DNA reads TGTGCCTGGAGTGTGCGGGTCGGCGGGGGTGGCACAGATACGCAGTATTTT. Residues: CAWSVRVGGGGTDTQYF.

CDR3 nucleotide sequence: TGTGCCAGCAGTCGAAGGACAGGGACAGATACGCAGTATTTT. Translating gives CASSRRTGTDTQYF. J is TRBJ2-3 and V is TRBV6-5; TRBD1 agrees at 8 bases. Germline loops: CDR1 MNHEY, CDR2 SVGAGI. There are 14 residues in the CDR3. J gave up 3 bases and V 5 bases, and 4 bases lay outside the gene matches.

V gene TRBV15 combines with J gene TRBJ1-5; possibly TRBD1 for D (5 bases). Germline assignment: CDR1 LNHNV and CDR2 YYDKDF (reference sequence). This CDR3 region has 14 residues. Trimming took off 0 bases at V and 6 bases at J, with 9 bases between the two ends. Here the CDR3 reads CATSREKGFQPQHF. The DNA for the CDR3 is TGTGCCACCAGCAGAGAGAAGGGGTTTCAGCCCCAGCATTTT.

The V gene is TRBV28, the J gene TRBJ1-1; weak D call: TRBD1 (6 bases). Per germline, CDR1 MDHEN and CDR2 SYDVKM. This CDR3 is 14 amino acids long. V lost 4 bases to trimming and J lost 3 bases, with 12 bases between them. In nucleotides, the CDR3 is TGTGCCAGCAGTTGGCTCGAGGGGGACACTGAAGCTTTCTTT. This codes for CASSWLEGDTEAFF.

The V and J genes are TRBV30 and TRBJ2-7, with D possibly TRBD2 on 6 matching bases. Germline assignment: CDR1 GTSNPN and CDR2 SVGIG (reference sequence). The CDR3 length is 13 residues. V lost 0 bases and J lost 5, with 11 bases in between. This CDR3 reads CAWSVRRANEQYF. The CDR3 DNA sequence: TGTGCCTGGAGTGTACGGAGGGCCAACGAGCAGTACTTC. The variable domain in full, completed from reference TRBV30 and TRBJ2-7, reads SQTIHQWPATLVQPVGSPLSLECTVEGTSNPNLYWYRQAAGRGLQLLFYSVGIGQISSEVPQNLSASRPQDRQFILSSKKLLLSDSGFYLCAWSVRRANEQYFGPGTRLTVT.

The chain recombines TRBV7-2 with TRBJ2-7, with TRBD2 matching 10 bases. The germline V gene encodes CDR1 SGHTA and CDR2 FQGNSA. V trimming: 5 bases; J trimming: 4 bases; junction bases outside the gene matches: 8. This CDR3 comprises 15 residues. CDR3 in amino acids: CASSPSGSRRYEQYF. Here the CDR3 DNA reads TGTGCCAGCAGCCCTAGCGGGAGTAGGCGGTACGAGCAGTACTTC. The full variable domain, completed using reference TRBV7-2 and TRBJ2-7, is GAGVSQSPSNKVTEKGKDVELRCDPISGHTALYWYRQSLGQGLEFLIYFQGNSAPDKSGLPSDRFSAERTGGSVSTLTIQRTQQEDSAVYLCASSPSGSRRYEQYFGPGTRLTVT.

J is TRBJ1-2 and V is TRBV6-5, with a possible D match to TRBD1 (5 bases). The CDR3 sequence is 14 residues long. The V end was cut by 2 bases, the J end by 8 bases, with 15 bases between. The germline V gene encodes CDR1 MNHEY and CDR2 SVGAGI. The CDR3 region is CASSYKGARWGYTF. The CDR3 DNA is TGTGCCAGCAGTTACAAAGGGGCCCGGTGGGGCTACACCTTC.

The chain carries TRBV5-1 and TRBJ2-5; 9 bases match TRBD1. V lost 3 bases and J lost 4; bases outside the gene matches: 7. Germline V CDR1 and CDR2: SGHRS, YFSETQ. The CDR3 is made up of 15 amino acids. This CDR3 reads CASSSTGGVRETQYF. The CDR3 coding sequence is TGCGCCAGCAGCTCGACAGGGGGTGTAAGAGAGACCCAGTACTTC. The whole variable domain, remainder taken from reference TRBV5-1 and TRBJ2-5, is KAGVTQTPRYLIKTRGQQVTLSCSPISGHRSVSWYQQTPGQGLQFLFEYFSETQRNKGNFPGRFSGRQFSNSRSEMNVSTLELGDSALYLCASSSTGGVRETQYFGPGTRLLVL.

This CDR3 is CASSYNAGLNYGYTF. The CDR3 coding sequence is TGTGCCAGCAGTTATAACGCGGGGCTAAACTATGGCTACACCTTC. The chain links TRBV4-2 to TRBJ1-2; D might be TRBD1 (5 bases). Trimming removed 6 bases at V and 2 bases at J, with 16 bases between. This CDR3 has 15 residues. Germline V gives CDR1 LGHNA, CDR2 YNFKEQ.

This clone was seen more than once but under ten times. This rearrangement joins TRBV10-3 to TRBJ2-3; 10 positions agree with TRBD2. V dropped 2 bases and J dropped 4; count of bases not matched to a gene: 3. CDR3 length equals 15 residues. Germline V gene lookup returns CDR1 ENHRY and CDR2 SYGVKD. The CDR3 nucleotides read TGTGCCATCAGTGAGAAGGGACTAGCGTCAGATACGCAGTATTTT. Translation gives CAISEKGLASDTQYF.

As concerns this clone: Other DNA sequences from this sample encode an identical CDR3 as well. The chain employs TRBV5-1 and TRBJ1-5, with 11 bases identical to TRBD1. With V trimmed by 4 bases and J by 7 bases, 4 bases remained unmatched. Germline CDR1 is SGHRS and CDR2 is YFSETQ. The CDR3 covers 14 residues. Here the CDR3 DNA reads TGCGCCAGCAGCGCTGGGACAGGGGGACAGCCCCAGCATTTT. Its translation: CASSAGTGGQPQHF.

V and J are TRBV29-1 and TRBJ2-7; TRBD1 is a possible D gene (6 bases). V was pared by 2 bases and J by 5 bases, with 10 bases between. From germline, CDR1 is SQVTM and CDR2 ANQGSEA. This CDR3 region has 12 residues. The CDR3 loop reads CSVERAGDEQYF. The CDR3 region has the DNA TGCAGCGTTGAAAGAGCAGGGGACGAGCAGTACTTC.

This clone was found once. The chain links TRBV7-9 to TRBJ2-7, with D possibly being TRBD1 (6 bases). Trimming took 3 bases from V and 4 from J, leaving 13 bases between them. In germline, CDR1 is SEHNR, CDR2 FQNEAQ (reference sequence). The CDR3 is made up of 14 amino acids. In nucleotides, the CDR3 is TGTGCCAGCAGCTTTCAGGGGCCTCCTTACGAGCAGTACTTC. This gives the protein CASSFQGPPYEQYF.